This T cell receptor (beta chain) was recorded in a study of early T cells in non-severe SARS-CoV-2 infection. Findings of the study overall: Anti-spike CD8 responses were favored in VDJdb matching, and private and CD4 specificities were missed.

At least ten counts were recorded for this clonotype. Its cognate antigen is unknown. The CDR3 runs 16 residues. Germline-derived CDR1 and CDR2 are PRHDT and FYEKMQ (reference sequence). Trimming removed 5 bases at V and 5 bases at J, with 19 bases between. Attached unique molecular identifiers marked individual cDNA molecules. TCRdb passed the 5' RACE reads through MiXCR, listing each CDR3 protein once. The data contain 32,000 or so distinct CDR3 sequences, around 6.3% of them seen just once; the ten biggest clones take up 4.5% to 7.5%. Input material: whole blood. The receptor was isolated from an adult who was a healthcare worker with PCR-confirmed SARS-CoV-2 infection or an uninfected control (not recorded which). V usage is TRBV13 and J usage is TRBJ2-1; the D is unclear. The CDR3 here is CASSPSAPGENNEQFF. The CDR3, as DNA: TGTGCCAGCAGCCCCTCGGCTCCCGGTGAGAACAATGAGCAGTTCTTC.